This T cell receptor (beta chain) came from a study of multiple sclerosis patients with progressive multifocal leukoencephalopathy. Study observations and caveats: Before and during natalizumab, the clones expanded at PML already existed.

The CDR3 runs to 15 residues. Germline V gene lookup returns CDR1 SEHNR and CDR2 FQNEAQ (reference sequence). Comments on this clone: Its antigen is not identified. Its ends do not fully match the called genes, so a read error is possible.

Assay used: immunoSEQ multiplex PCR; TCRdb lists only in-frame clones, some missing. The data hold tens of thousands of clones, with more than 80% observed a single time. The time point here: time of PML onset. Between about 15 and 56 months of natalizumab therapy passed before PML developed in these natalizumab-treated patients. The sequence was collected from a woman aged 30 to 39 with progressive multifocal leukoencephalopathy. The V call is TRBV7-9, the J call TRBJ2-1, with TRBD2 matching 12 bases. The source material was PBMCs, sampled from a patient treated with natalizumab. The CDR3 is CASSLAGGPNNEQFF. CDR3 nucleotides: TGTGCCAGCAGCCTAGCGGGAGGGCCCAACAATGAGCAGTTCTTC.